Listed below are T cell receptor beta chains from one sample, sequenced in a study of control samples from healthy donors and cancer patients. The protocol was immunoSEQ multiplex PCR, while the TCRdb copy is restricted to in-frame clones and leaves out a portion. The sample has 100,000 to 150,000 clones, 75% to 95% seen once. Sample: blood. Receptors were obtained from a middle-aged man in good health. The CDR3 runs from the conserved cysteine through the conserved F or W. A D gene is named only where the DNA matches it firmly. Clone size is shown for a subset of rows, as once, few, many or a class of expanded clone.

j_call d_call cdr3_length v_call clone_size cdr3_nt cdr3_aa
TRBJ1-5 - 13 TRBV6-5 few TGTGCCAGCATGGGGGACCACAATCAGCCCCAGCATTTT CASMGDHNQPQHF
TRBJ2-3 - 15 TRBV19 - TGTGCCAGTAGTATAGCGGCAGGGGGGACAGATACGCAGTATTTT CASSIAAGGTDTQYF
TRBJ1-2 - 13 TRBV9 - TGTGCCAGCAGCGTAGACAGGGCTCGAGGCTACACCTTC CASSVDRARGYTF
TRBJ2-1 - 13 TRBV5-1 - TGCGCCAGCAGCCCCGGACAGCGGGTCGAGCAGTTCTTC CASSPGQRVEQFF
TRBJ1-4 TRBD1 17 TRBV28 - TGTGCCAGCAGCCCCACCCAGGGAGGGACAGGGCGTGAAAAACTGTTTTTT CASSPTQGGTGREKLFF
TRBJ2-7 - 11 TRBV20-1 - TGCAGTGCTGGGTCCTACTACGAGCAGTACTTC CSAGSYYEQYF
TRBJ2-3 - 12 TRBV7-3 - TGTGCCAGCAGCCCCCGGGGAGATACGCAGTATTTT CASSPRGDTQYF
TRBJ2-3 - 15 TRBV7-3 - TGTGCCAGCAGTCCTCGAGGCCTAGGAGCAGATACGCAGTATTTT CASSPRGLGADTQYF
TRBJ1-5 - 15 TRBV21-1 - TGTGCCAGCAGCAAAGGGACAGGGGGGGACCAGCCCCAGCATTTT CASSKGTGGDQPQHF
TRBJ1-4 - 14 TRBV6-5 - TGTGCCAGCAGTTACCTCCCTAATCCGGGAAAACTGTTTTTT CASSYLPNPGKLFF
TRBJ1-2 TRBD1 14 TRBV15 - TGTGCCACCAGCAGTTCCATGACAGGGTTTGATAGGACCTTC CATSSSMTGFDRTF
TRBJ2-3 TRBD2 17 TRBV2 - TGTGCCAGCAGACCAACTAGCGGGGGTTTAGGCACAGATACGCAGTATTTT CASRPTSGGLGTDTQYF
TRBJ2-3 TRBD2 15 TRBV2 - TGTGCCAGCAGTTCTAGCGGGGGTAGCACAGATACGCAGTATTTT CASSSSGGSTDTQYF
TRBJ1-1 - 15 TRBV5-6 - TGTGCCAGCAGCTTTCCGACAGGATTTAACACTGAAGCTTTCTTT CASSFPTGFNTEAFF
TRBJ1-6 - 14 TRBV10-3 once TGTGCCATCAGTGGACGGTTAGAGGATTCACCCCTCCACTTT CAISGRLEDSPLHF
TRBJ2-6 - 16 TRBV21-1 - TGTGCCAGCGGACAGGAGCCCCTCTCTGGGGCCAACGTCCTGACTTTC CASGQEPLSGANVLTF
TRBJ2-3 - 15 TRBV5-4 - TGTGCCAGCAGCTTGGGGCGGGGCCCGGGAGATACGCAGTATTTT CASSLGRGPGDTQYF
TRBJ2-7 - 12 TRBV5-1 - TGCGCCAGCAGCATATCCGGAAACGAGCAGTACTTC CASSISGNEQYF
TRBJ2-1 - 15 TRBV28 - TGTGCCAGCAGTTTTATCAGGGGTGTCTTCGATGAGCAGTTCTTC CASSFIRGVFDEQFF
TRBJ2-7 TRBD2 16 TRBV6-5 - TGTGCCAGCAGTTACAGTAGCGGGGATTACTCCTACGAGCAGTACTTC CASSYSSGDYSYEQYF
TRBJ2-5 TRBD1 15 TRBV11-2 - TGTGCCAGCAGCGAACAATACGGGACAGGGGAGACCCAGTACTTC CASSEQYGTGETQYF
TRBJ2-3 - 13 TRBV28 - TGTGCCAGCTGGATCGATGGGGCAGATACGCAGTATTTT CASWIDGADTQYF
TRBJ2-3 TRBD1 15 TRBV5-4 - TGTGCCAGCAGCTCGACAGGGTTTAGCACAGATACGCAGTATTTT CASSSTGFSTDTQYF
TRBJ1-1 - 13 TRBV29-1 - TGCAGCGTTGAGCGCCAGGGTGGGACTGAAGCTTTCTTT CSVERQGGTEAFF
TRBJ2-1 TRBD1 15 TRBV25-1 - TGTGCCAGCAGTTGGGACAGGGGAGTCGGGAATGAGCAGTTCTTC CASSWDRGVGNEQFF
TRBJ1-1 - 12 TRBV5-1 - TGCGCCAGCAGCGACCTGGGCTCTGAAGCTTTCTTT CASSDLGSEAFF
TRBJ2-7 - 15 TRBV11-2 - TGTGCCAGCAGCTTAAGAGCAGGGGATCGATACGAGCAGTACTTC CASSLRAGDRYEQYF